Below are 25 T cell receptor beta chains sequenced from a single sample in a study of blood T cells in healthy people across ages. Next came a second PCR, run for about 6 to 12 cycles, which used a sample-barcoded 5' primer along with a J-beta primer mix. MiXCR was run by TCRdb on the 5' RACE reads, yielding one entry per CDR3 protein. Of hundreds of thousands of distinct CDR3 sequences listed, approximately 51% are singletons. The sequenced sample consisted of blood. These receptors were obtained from a man aged 60-69 years in good health.

This clonotype occurred a few times. This chain connects TRBV20-1 to TRBJ2-5; D is undetermined. The germline CDR1 and CDR2 sequences are DFQATT and SNEGSKA (reference sequence). The length of the CDR3 is 14 residues. V was pared by 3 bases and J by 0 bases, with 11 bases between. CDR3 nucleotides: TGCAGTGCTAGGCGCTCGACAAACCAAGAGACCCAGTACTTC. Protein sequence: CSARRSTNQETQYF.

This clonotype appeared once. This sequence may be a read error, since a much larger clone differs from it by one base. The CDR3 reads CANSPRVLGTSGSFGKETQYF. In nucleotides, the CDR3 is TGTGCCAACTCACCAAGGGTTCTCGGGACTAGCGGGAGCTTTGGAAAAGAGACCCAGTACTTC. This chain joins TRBV18 and TRBJ2-5; 14 bases line up with TRBD2. Looked up from germline, CDR1 is KGHSH and CDR2 is LQKENI. This CDR3 contains 21 residues.

The V call is TRBV27, the J call TRBJ2-5, with D perhaps matching TRBD2 (6 bases). Germline lookup yields CDR1 MNHEY and CDR2 SMNVEV (reference sequence). The V gene lost 2 bases and the J gene lost 5 bases, with 15 bases spanning the gap. This CDR3 is 15 amino acids long. The CDR3 region is CASSLRAGVRETQYF. The CDR3 DNA sequence: TGTGCCAGCAGTTTACGAGCGGGCGTCCGGGAGACCCAGTACTTC.

Of note for this clonotype: Just one base apart from a much larger clone, this may be a read error. The chain has TRBV27 and TRBJ2-4; D is tentatively TRBD1 or TRBD2 (5 bases each). The CDR3 runs 14 residues. Trimming pared 6 bases from V and 11 bases from J, leaving 20 bases between. Per the germline V gene, CDR1 is MNHEY and CDR2 is SMNVEV (reference sequence). CDR3 sequence reads: CASREAGAPNVQYF. The CDR3 DNA follows: TGTGCCAGCAGAGAAGCCGGGGCTCCTAACGTTCAGTACTTC.

The table lists this clonotype with a count of one. This chain uses TRBV7-6 with TRBJ2-3; TRBD1 might be the D (5 bases). Germline CDR1 and CDR2: SGHVS and FNYEAQ. The CDR3 covers 15 residues. Trimming stripped 1 base from V and 1 base from J, with 9 bases between. The CDR3 here is CASSLVGARTDTQYF. In DNA form, the CDR3 reads TGTGCCAGCAGCTTAGTAGGGGCCCGCACAGATACGCAGTATTTT.

The rearrangement joins TRBV10-3 to TRBJ2-7; D uncertain. Trimming pared 3 bases from V and 2 bases from J, leaving 5 bases between. CDR1 is ENHRY and CDR2 is SYGVKD in the germline V gene. This CDR3 spans 12 amino acids. CDR3 in DNA: TGTGCCATCAGTGAATTAACCTACGAGCAGTACTTC. The encoded protein is CAISELTYEQYF.

This chain connects TRBV6-1 to TRBJ2-3; 9 bases map to TRBD2. The germline V gene has CDR1 MNHNS and CDR2 SASEGT. The junction had 5 bases not matched to a gene; V was cut back by 2 bases and J by 5 bases. The CDR3 sequence is 15 residues long. DNA of the CDR3: TGTGCCAGCAGTGAACAGGGGACTAGCCTAGATACGCAGTATTTT. The encoded protein is CASSEQGTSLDTQYF.

The J gene is TRBJ2-1, the V gene TRBV18; no reliable D call. This CDR3 has 12 residues. In germline, CDR1 is KGHSH, CDR2 LQKENI. V was cut by 3 bases and J by 9 bases, with 9 bases left in between. The CDR3 region has the DNA TGTGCCAGCTCACCCCTCGCAATTGAGCAGTTCTTC. The encoded protein is CASSPLAIEQFF.

As for this clonotype: Since no conserved phenylalanine or tryptophan closes the CDR3, a read error is the likely cause. CDR3 amino acids: CASSQAGASANLDRQYL. The CDR3 DNA is TGCGCCAGCAGCCAAGCAGGGGCTAGCGCTAACTTAGATAGGCAGTATTTG. V gene TRBV4-3 combines with J gene TRBJ2-3; D possibly matches TRBD1 or TRBD2 (6 bases each). The CDR3 length is 17 residues. Looked up from germline, CDR1 is LGHNA and CDR2 is YSLEER.

The rearrangement uses TRBV29-1 and TRBJ2-5; tentatively, D is TRBD1 or TRBD2 (6 bases each). The CDR3 is 11 amino acids. CDR1 is SQVTM, CDR2 ANQGSEA, per germline. Trimming took off 7 bases at V and 11 bases at J, with 17 bases between the two ends. The CDR3 loop reads CSGWGPGEQYF. The CDR3 bases are TGCAGCGGGTGGGGGCCGGGGGAGCAGTACTTC. Looking up the rest from reference TRBV29-1 and TRBJ2-5 gives the full variable domain: SAVISQKPSRDICQRGTSLTIQCQVDSQVTMMFWYRQQPGQSLTLIATANQGSEATYESGFVIDKFPISRPNLTFSTLTVSNMSPEDSSIYLCSGWGPGEQYFGPGTRLLVL.

The chain couples TRBV27 to TRBJ2-4; TRBD2 aligns across 7 bases. The closer fit of TRBJ2-7 to the DNA end suggests the J call may be wrong. The V gene's germline CDR1 is MNHEY and CDR2 SMNVEV (reference sequence). The CDR3 is made up of 14 amino acids. CDR3 in amino acids: CASSLGRGVYEQYF. In DNA form, the CDR3 reads TGTGCCAGCAGTTTAGGGAGGGGAGTCTACGAGCAGTACTTC.

This chain uses TRBV4-1 with TRBJ2-4; D is possibly TRBD2 (5 bases). The CDR3 is made up of 14 amino acids. CDR1 is MGHRA, CDR2 YSYEKL, per germline. V was cut by 2 bases and J by 13 bases, with 18 bases left in between. The CDR3 bases are TGCGCCAGCAGCCAACCAACGACGGTGGGAGAGCAGTACTTC. Encoded protein: CASSQPTTVGEQYF.

This clonotype was observed a single time. CDR3 sequence reads: CASSLAPGQGTDTQYF. Written as DNA, the CDR3 is TGTGCCAGCAGCTTGGCCCCGGGACAGGGAACAGATACGCAGTATTTT. The V call is TRBV5-5, the J call TRBJ2-3, with 9 bases that match TRBD1. In germline, CDR1 is SGHKS, CDR2 YYEKEE (reference sequence). The CDR3 sequence is 16 residues long. The V segment lost 0 bases and the J segment 3 bases; nucleotides outside the gene matches: 5.

The rearrangement uses TRBV29-1 and TRBJ2-5; 7 nucleotides align to TRBD1. Matching the DNA end better, TRBJ2-7 makes the J call doubtful. CDR1 is SQVTM, CDR2 ANQGSEA, per germline. CDR3 length: 12 residues. The DNA of the CDR3 is TGCAGCGCCGGACAGGCGCTCTACGAGCAGTACTTC. The encoded protein is CSAGQALYEQYF.

This clonotype was picked up a small number of times. V and J are TRBV20-1 and TRBJ2-3; 9 nucleotides align to TRBD2. The J segment lost 2 bases and the V segment lost 3 bases, leaving 9 bases of the junction unmatched. From germline, CDR1 is DFQATT and CDR2 SNEGSKA (reference sequence). CDR3 length: 16 amino acids. CDR3 protein: CSARGLSGSPTDTQYF. In nucleotides, the CDR3 is TGCAGTGCTAGGGGACTTAGCGGGAGTCCCACAGATACGCAGTATTTT.

This chain uses TRBV28 with TRBJ2-3, with unresolved D. Germline values: CDR1 MDHEN, CDR2 SYDVKM. The CDR3 extends over 11 amino acids. V dropped 8 bases and J dropped 6 bases, with 9 bases sitting between them. The CDR3 DNA follows: TGTGCCAGCCTCTCCCGGGATACGCAGTATTTT. It specifies CASLSRDTQYF.

Only a few counts were recorded for this clonotype. V is TRBV29-1 and J is TRBJ1-2; a weak D match, TRBD1 (5 bases). Trimming stripped 3 bases from V and 6 bases from J, with 14 bases between. The CDR3 extends over 13 amino acids. Germline loops: CDR1 SQVTM, CDR2 ANQGSEA. The CDR3 spells CSVDPTGLDGYTF. CDR3 in DNA: TGCAGCGTTGACCCAACAGGATTGGATGGCTACACCTTC.

This clonotype was detected a few times. The chain combines TRBV15 with TRBJ2-5; possible D gene TRBD2, 6 bases. V lost 5 bases and J lost 4, with 26 bases in between. Germline values: CDR1 LNHNV, CDR2 YYDKDF (reference sequence). The CDR3 is 18 amino acids. DNA for the CDR3: TGTGCCACCAGCCGCGGAGGGTTGGGGGATCAGGTAGCAGAGACCCAGTACTTC. It specifies CATSRGGLGDQVAETQYF.

The gene calls are TRBV4-1 and TRBJ1-2, with 9 bases fitting TRBD1. J was trimmed by 3 bases and V by 0 bases; bases with no gene match: 2. Germline CDR1 and CDR2: MGHRA and YSYEKL. The CDR3 is 15 amino acids. The DNA of the CDR3 is TGCGCCAGCAGCCAAGATGACAGGGGGGACTATGGCTACACCTTC. Translation gives CASSQDDRGDYGYTF.

This clonotype has a handful of counts. This sequence joins TRBV7-9 and TRBJ2-3, with 8 nucleotides matching TRBD2. Germline values: CDR1 SEHNR, CDR2 FQNEAQ (reference sequence). The V and J ends lost 5 bases and 0 bases, in that order; junction bases with no gene match: 4. There are 15 residues in the CDR3. The CDR3, as DNA: TGTGCCAGCAGCATACAGCGGGGGAGCACAGATACGCAGTATTTT. This translates into CASSIQRGSTDTQYF.

The gene calls are TRBV5-1 and TRBJ2-7, with 10 nucleotides matching TRBD1. This CDR3 has 15 residues. With V trimmed by 2 bases and J by 2 bases, 4 bases remained unmatched. CDR1 is SGHRS, CDR2 YFSETQ, per germline. CDR3 sequence reads: CASSLGTGDPYEQYF. The CDR3 nucleotides are TGCGCCAGCAGCTTAGGGACAGGGGACCCCTACGAGCAGTACTTC.

Many counts were recorded for this clonotype. The chain combines TRBV28 with TRBJ2-5; 13 positions agree with TRBD2. The CDR3 is made up of 14 amino acids. Germline V CDR1 and CDR2: MDHEN, SYDVKM. Trimming cost V 6 bases and J 5 bases; bases outside gene matches: 3. The CDR3 DNA sequence: TGTGCCAGCAGACAACTAGCGGGAGGGGAGACCCAGTACTTC. It encodes CASRQLAGGETQYF.

DNA of the CDR3: TGTGCCAGCAGTGAACAAAGGGCAGGAGGTGGCTACACCTTC. Protein product: CASSEQRAGGGYTF. The chain has TRBV6-1 and TRBJ1-2; no definite D call. The CDR3 runs to 14 residues. V was trimmed by 2 bases and J by 7 bases, leaving 14 bases between them. Germline V CDR1 and CDR2: MNHNS, SASEGT.

The CDR3 DNA reads TGTGCCAGCAGCCAAGACGCGACGCGGAGCTCCTACAATGAGCAGTACTTC. Amino acid sequence: CASSQDATRSSYNEQYF. The rearrangement uses TRBV4-2 and TRBJ2-4; D ambiguous. Germline values: CDR1 LGHNA, CDR2 YNFKEQ. The CDR3 runs 17 residues. The ends were cut back, 0 bases at V and 13 bases at J, with 25 bases in the middle.

The chain is built from TRBV4-2 and TRBJ2-1, with D perhaps matching TRBD2 (6 bases). Germline-derived CDR1 and CDR2 are LGHNA and YNFKEQ. CDR3 length equals 14 residues. V was clipped by 1 base and J by 5 bases, with 9 bases between them. For the CDR3, the DNA is TGTGCCAGCAGCCAAGGGGACTTCGACAATGAGCAGTTCTTC. Protein: CASSQGDFDNEQFF.